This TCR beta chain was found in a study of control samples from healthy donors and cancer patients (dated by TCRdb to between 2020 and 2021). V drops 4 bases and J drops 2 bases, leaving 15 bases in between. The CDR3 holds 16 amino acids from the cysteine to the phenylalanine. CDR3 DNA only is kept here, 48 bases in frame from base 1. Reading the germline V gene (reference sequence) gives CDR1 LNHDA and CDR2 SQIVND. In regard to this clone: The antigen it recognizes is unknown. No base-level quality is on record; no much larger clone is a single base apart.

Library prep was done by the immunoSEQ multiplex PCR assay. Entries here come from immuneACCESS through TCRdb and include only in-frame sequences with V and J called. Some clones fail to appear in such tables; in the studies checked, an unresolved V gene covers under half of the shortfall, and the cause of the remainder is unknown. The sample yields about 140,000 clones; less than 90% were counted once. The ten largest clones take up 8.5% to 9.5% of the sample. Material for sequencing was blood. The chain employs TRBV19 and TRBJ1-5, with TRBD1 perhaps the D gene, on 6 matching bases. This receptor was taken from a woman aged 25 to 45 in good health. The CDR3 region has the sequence CASSTVTGSGNQPQHF. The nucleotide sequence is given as TGTGCCAGTAGTACCGTTACAGGGTCGGGCAATCAGCCCCAGCATTTT.